Listed here are 20 T cell receptor beta chains from one sample, sequenced in a study of PD-L1 blockade in urothelial cancer. Here immunoSEQ multiplex PCR was the method, and the copy in TCRdb shows in-frame clones only, minus some. The sample has 30,000 to 50,000 clones, about 89% seen once. The material sequenced was PBMCs, taken around atezolizumab (anti-PD-L1) treatment. Receptor source: a man in his fifties or sixties with urothelial cancer.

V is TRBV27 and J is TRBJ2-3, with D maybe TRBD2 (6 bases). V lost 5 bases and J lost 5, with 8 bases in between. This CDR3 contains 12 residues. Germline V gene lookup returns CDR1 MNHEY and CDR2 SMNVEV (reference sequence). The CDR3 spells CASSLGGDTQYF. The CDR3 DNA reads TGTGCCAGCAGTCTGGGGGGAGATACGCAGTATTTT.

V gene TRBV27 combines with J gene TRBJ2-1, with 12 bases aligning to TRBD2. This CDR3 comprises 15 residues. J lost 7 bases, V lost 7 bases, and 8 bases had no gene match. Germline values: CDR1 MNHEY, CDR2 SMNVEV (reference sequence). The CDR3 DNA follows: TGTGCCAGCAAGATCCTAGCGGGAGGGAAGAATGAGCAGTTCTTC. Amino acid sequence: CASKILAGGKNEQFF.

V is TRBV2 and J is TRBJ2-4; the D gene is possibly TRBD2 (6 bases). This CDR3 comprises 13 residues. V gave up 7 bases and J gave up 10 bases, with 17 bases separating them. Germline assignment: CDR1 SNHLY and CDR2 FYNNEI. In nucleotides, the CDR3 is TGTGCCAGCAAAGACCGGCGGGGATGGATTCAGTACTTC. This encodes CASKDRRGWIQYF.

J is TRBJ2-7 and V is TRBV28; no firm D call. There are 12 residues in the CDR3. Germline assignment: CDR1 MDHEN and CDR2 SYDVKM. Deletions cut 3 bases from V and 5 bases from J, with 8 bases between. This CDR3 reads CASSFLNHEQYF. The CDR3 DNA reads TGTGCCAGCAGTTTTCTAAATCACGAGCAGTACTTC.

A single count supports this clone. The CDR3 loop reads CASSPTMGGGSTGELFF. DNA for the CDR3: TGTGCCAGCAGCCCAACGATGGGCGGGGGTAGCACCGGGGAGCTGTTTTTT. This rearrangement joins TRBV7-3 to TRBJ2-2; 7 bases fit TRBD2. Germline CDR1 is SGHTA and CDR2 is FQGTGA. The V and J ends lost 5 bases and 4 bases, in that order; junction bases with no gene match: 13. The CDR3 runs 17 residues.

This clone was counted a single time. CDR3 loop: CASSYFGGNKGYNEQFF. The CDR3 DNA reads TGTGCCAGCAGTTACTTTGGAGGGAACAAGGGGTACAATGAGCAGTTCTTC. This chain uses TRBV27 with TRBJ2-1; D may be TRBD2 (6 bases). The CDR3 has 17 amino acids. Trimming took 4 bases from V and 4 from J, leaving 20 bases between them. The germline V gene has CDR1 MNHEY and CDR2 SMNVEV (reference sequence).

The chain carries TRBV7-9 and TRBJ2-7; TRBD2 agrees at 10 bases. V dropped 3 bases and J dropped 0; count of bases not matched to a gene: 2. CDR3 length: 15 residues. CDR1 SEHNR and CDR2 FQNEAQ come from the germline V gene (reference sequence). The CDR3 nucleotides read TGTGCCAGCAGCTTTTGGACTAGCGGCTCCTACGAGCAGTACTTC. It codes for CASSFWTSGSYEQYF. The full variable domain, in which reference TRBV7-9 and TRBJ2-7 provide the parts outside the CDR3, is DTGVSQNPRHKITKRGQNVTFRCDPISEHNRLYWYRQTLGQGPEFLTYFQNEAQLEKSRLLSDRFSAERPKGSFSTLEIQRTEQGDSAMYLCASSFWTSGSYEQYFGPGTRLTVT.

V is TRBV15 and J is TRBJ2-5; 7 bases map to TRBD1. Germline-derived CDR1 and CDR2 are LNHNV and YYDKDF (reference sequence). V shed 0 bases and J 5 bases; nucleotides not matched to a gene: 6. CDR3 size: 15 residues. The CDR3 here is CATSRDRGGGETQYF. The DNA for the CDR3 is TGTGCCACCAGCAGAGATCGAGGGGGCGGGGAGACCCAGTACTTC.

This clone was picked up one time. This chain links TRBV11-2 with TRBJ2-5; D is perhaps TRBD2 (5 bases). Germline V gene lookup returns CDR1 SGHAT and CDR2 FQNNGV. Deletions cut 6 bases from V and 3 bases from J, with 14 bases between. The CDR3 runs to 14 residues. As DNA, the CDR3 is TGTGCCAGCAGGCCTAAGTCGGGGAAAGAGACCCAGTACTTC. Residues: CASRPKSGKETQYF.

The chain combines TRBV11-2 with TRBJ1-1, with D perhaps TRBD1 (5 bases). CDR1 SGHAT and CDR2 FQNNGV come from the germline V gene. The CDR3 runs 13 residues. V lost 3 bases to trimming and J lost 4 bases, with 9 bases between them. The chain's CDR3 is CASSLIGATEAFF. CDR3 sequence (DNA): TGTGCCAGCAGCTTGATAGGGGCCACTGAAGCTTTCTTT. Full variable domain (missing parts from reference TRBV11-2 and TRBJ1-1): EAGVAQSPRYKIIEKRQSVAFWCNPISGHATLYWYQQILGQGPKLLIQFQNNGVVDDSQLPKDRFSAERLKGVDSTLKIQPAKLEDSAVYLCASSLIGATEAFFGQGTRLTVV.

The chain joins TRBV7-9 to TRBJ2-1; 12 bases are a match to TRBD2. The CDR3 is 15 residues long. Germline-derived CDR1 and CDR2 are SEHNR and FQNEAQ (reference sequence). Trimming took 3 bases from V and 3 from J; bases not matched to a gene: 0. DNA of the CDR3: TGTGCCAGCAGCTTGACTAGCGGGGGCTACAATGAGCAGTTCTTC. It codes for CASSLTSGGYNEQFF.

V usage is TRBV7-9 and J usage is TRBJ1-2; perhaps TRBD1 as D (6 bases). The germline CDR1 and CDR2 sequences are SEHNR and FQNEAQ (reference sequence). The V gene lost 5 bases and the J gene lost 4 bases, with 14 bases spanning the gap. The CDR3 sequence is 14 residues long. The CDR3 sequence is CASSPPGEIYGYTF. The CDR3 DNA reads as TGTGCCAGCAGCCCCCCAGGGGAGATCTATGGCTACACCTTC.

This clone was recorded only once. The chain recombines TRBV6-5 with TRBJ2-1; 8 bases fit TRBD1. Germline V gene sequence: CDR1 MNHEY, CDR2 SVGAGI. The CDR3 is made up of 15 amino acids. The ends lost 2 bases at V and 3 bases at J; junction bases unmatched: 3. The CDR3 region has the DNA TGTGCCAGCAGTTACCGTGGACAGGGCTACAATGAGCAGTTCTTC. Its translation: CASSYRGQGYNEQFF.

This clone was seen once. The rearrangement joins TRBV11-3 to TRBJ1-3; D gene ambiguous. Trimming removed 3 bases from V and 9 bases from J, with 12 bases in between. The CDR3 is 13 amino acids. Germline CDR1 reads SGHNT; CDR2 reads YENEEA. The CDR3 protein is CASSLEGVGTIYF. CDR3 bases: TGTGCCAGCAGCTTGGAGGGTGTTGGCACCATATATTTT.

The CDR3 DNA sequence: TGTGCCAGCAGGAATCTAGCGGGAGGGACCCACGAGCAGTACTTC. Protein product: CASRNLAGGTHEQYF. The chain has TRBV27 and TRBJ2-7; 12 bases are shared with TRBD2. Trimming cost V 6 bases and J 5 bases; bases outside gene matches: 8. This CDR3 has 15 residues. Germline V gene lookup returns CDR1 MNHEY and CDR2 SMNVEV (reference sequence).

The rearrangement links TRBV6-5 to TRBJ1-1; possibly TRBD1 for D (5 bases). The CDR3 contains 15 residues. The germline CDR1 and CDR2 sequences are MNHEY and SVGAGI. V lost 5 bases to trimming and J lost 0 bases, with 13 bases between them. The CDR3 coding sequence is TGTGCCAGCAGTACCCGCCCGACAGTGAACACTGAAGCTTTCTTT. This encodes CASSTRPTVNTEAFF.

The V gene is TRBV12-5, the J gene TRBJ1-4; 7 bases map to TRBD1. With 1 base clipped from V and 7 bases from J, the junction kept 9 bases outside the gene matches. The CDR3 loop spans 16 amino acids. Per the germline V gene, CDR1 is LGHNT and CDR2 is FRNRAP. CDR3 loop: CASGLGQGTGGEKLFF. The CDR3 DNA sequence: TGTGCTAGTGGTTTGGGACAGGGCACCGGGGGTGAAAAACTGTTTTTT.

V gene TRBV6-6 combines with J gene TRBJ1-4; D gene unclear. Germline V lookup: CDR1 MNHNY, CDR2 SVGAGI (reference sequence). The V end was cut by 6 bases, the J end by 8 bases, with 10 bases between. The CDR3 has 12 residues. This chain's CDR3 is CASRRLQEKLFF. The CDR3 region has the DNA TGTGCCAGCAGACGATTACAAGAAAAACTGTTTTTT.

The CDR3 DNA reads TGCGCCAGCAGCGCCCAGGGGGCGGAGGGCTACACCTTC. Translation gives CASSAQGAEGYTF. The genes are TRBV5-1 and TRBJ1-2; 8 bases match TRBD1. V trimming: 4 bases; J trimming: 8 bases; junction bases outside the gene matches: 7. The CDR3 is 13 amino acids. Germline loops: CDR1 SGHRS, CDR2 YFSETQ.

The CDR3, as DNA: TGTGCCAGCAGTTTCAATCCGGAGGAGACCCAGTACTTC. Its translation is CASSFNPEETQYF. The V call is TRBV27, the J call TRBJ2-5; no clear D. V was pared by 3 bases and J by 5 bases, with 10 bases between. In germline, CDR1 is MNHEY, CDR2 SMNVEV (reference sequence). This CDR3 has 13 residues.